A single T cell receptor (beta chain) is shown here with its context. The antigen is not known. Only in-frame clones appear in the TCRdb table, and some are missing; sequencing was by immunoSEQ multiplex PCR. Of about 78,000 clones in the sample, approximately 84% are singletons; the top ten hold more than 15%. The CDR3 is 13 amino acids. With 7 bases removed from V and 3 bases from J, the gap between germline ends came to 12 bases. The germline V gene encodes CDR1 ENHRY and CDR2 SYGVKD. The entry originates in a study of identifying expanded T cells in peripheral blood. General study results and limits: Roughly 1.2 clones differed between technical replicates, versus approximately 17 and 20 over time. Two-week clone count variance significantly increased as total template count grew.

The chain links TRBV10-3 to TRBJ1-2; TRBD1 might be the D (6 bases). This TCR was sampled from a person aged 18 to 70 in good health. The sequencing sample was made of blood. CDR3 DNA sequence: TGTGCCATCACTAGGGGGGAAGACTATGGCTACACCTTC. Protein product: CAITRGEDYGYTF.